These T cell receptor beta chains were read from a single sample in a study of tumor-infiltrating lymphocytes in primary liver carcinoma. TCRdb processed the multiplex PCR reads anew with MiXCR; each CDR3 protein has one entry. Counted here are 90,000 to 150,000 distinct CDR3 sequences, around 65% occurring once; the ten biggest clones make up more than 8%. The sequenced material came from tumor-adjacent normal liver tissue. These TCRs come from a woman aged 60-70 years with primary liver carcinoma and hepatitis B virus infection. Both conserved end residues are part of each CDR3. D genes are given only for firm matches. A clone size is listed for some rows: how often the clone was seen (once, few, many), or a class if it is expanded.

>TRBD1|TRBJ2-2|TRBV7-3|.
CASSQDRASGELFF
TGTGCCAGCAGTCAGGACAGGGCCAGCGGGGAGCTGTTTTTT
>TRBD2|TRBJ2-7|TRBV6-1|.
CASSPCLAGGSYEHYF
TGTGCCAGCAGCCCCTGCCTAGCGGGAGGGTCCTACGAGCACTACTTC
>.|TRBJ2-3|TRBV29-1|many
CSVDAGTTDTQYF
TGCAGCGTTGATGCGGGAACCACAGATACGCAGTATTTT
>.|TRBJ2-7|TRBV11-2|few
CASSLLRIPYEQYF
TGTGCCAGCAGCTTACTCCGGATCCCCTACGAGCAGTATTTC
>.|TRBJ1-5|TRBV5-1|once
CASSQDSGRYQHF
TGCGCCAGCAGCCAAGACAGTGGGCGATACCAGCATTTT
>TRBD2|TRBJ2-7|TRBV4-1|.
CASSQVAGRDEQYF
TGCGCCAGCAGCCAAGTGGCTGGGAGGGACGAACAGTACTTC
>.|TRBJ2-5|TRBV30|many
CAWSRGGGETQYF
TGTGCCTGGAGCCGGGGTGGCGGGGAGACCCAGTACTTC
>TRBD1|TRBJ2-5|TRBV5-4|many
CASSQSTGDETQYF
TGTGCCAGCAGCCAATCGACAGGGGACGAGACCCAGTACTTC
>.|TRBJ1-2|TRBV28|many
CASSPSGTNYGYTF
TGTGCCAGCAGTCCGTCCGGGACTAACTATGGCTACACCTTC
>.|TRBJ2-5|TRBV5-1|.
CASSATTYQETQYF
TGCGCCAGCAGCGCCACAACCTACCAAGAGACCCAGTACTTC
>TRBD2|TRBJ2-6|TRBV28|.
CASSFVSGRAGANVLTF
TGTGCCAGCAGTTTCGTTAGCGGGAGAGCTGGGGCCAACGTCCTGACTTTC
>.|TRBJ2-6|TRBV11-1|.
CASSARIGTPGANVLTF
TGTGCTAGCAGCGCCAGGATAGGTACTCCTGGGGCCAACGTCCTGACTTTC
>.|TRBJ1-2|TRBV28|many
CASINTNNYGYTF
TGTGCCAGCATCAATACTAATAACTATGGCTACACCTTC
>TRBD1|TRBJ2-1|TRBV4-1|.
CASSQSTGGSYNEQFF
TGCGCAAGCAGCCAATCCACAGGGGGCTCCTACAATGAGCAGTTCTTC
>.|TRBJ2-3|TRBV4-2|once
CASSPVVEGAYTQYF
TGTGCCAGCAGCCCGGTAGTGGAGGGGGCATATACGCAGTATTTT
>TRBD2|TRBJ2-1|TRBV11-2|.
CASSQTLAGGDEQFF
TGTGCCAGTAGCCAGACACTAGCGGGAGGCGATGAACAGTTCTTC
>.|TRBJ2-7|TRBV29-1|.
CSIKGVIPYEQYF
TGCAGCATTAAGGGGGTTATTCCCTACGAGCAGTACTTC
>.|TRBJ2-7|TRBV2|many
CASNLLEDSTAYYEQYF
TGTGCCAGCAACCTCCTGGAGGACTCCACGGCCTACTACGAGCAGTACTTC
>.|TRBJ1-6|TRBV11-2|.
CASSLDRVRNSPLQF
TGTGCCAGCAGCTTAGACAGGGTTCGGAATTCACCCCTACAATTC
>.|TRBJ2-7|TRBV5-4|.
CTSSPWTNSEQYF
TGTACCAGCAGCCCGTGGACTAACTCCGAGCAGTACTTC
>.|TRBJ2-1|TRBV5-4|.
CASSPPAGTGDEQFF
TGCGCCAGCAGCCCCCCGGCGGGGACGGGCGATGAGCAGTTCTTC
>.|TRBJ2-7|TRBV30|many
CAWSSGDYEQYF
TGTGCCTGGAGTAGCGGCGACTACGAGCAGTACTTC
>.|TRBJ2-5|TRBV30|many
CAWSKGGHQETQYF
TGTGCCTGGAGTAAGGGGGGGCACCAAGAGACCCAGTACTTC
>TRBD2|TRBJ2-5|TRBV5-1|few
CASSRRGERETQYF
TGCGCCAGCAGCCGGCGGGGGGAAAGAGAGACCCAGTACTTC
>.|TRBJ2-1|TRBV4-2|.
CTSSQEGGLVASSIF
TGTACCAGCAGCCAAGAGGGGGGCTTAGTAGCGAGCAGTATCTTC
>.|TRBJ1-1|TRBV4-1|.
CFSSPRVRGTGAFF
TGCTTCAGCAGCCCCAGGGTACGTGGTACTGGAGCTTTCTTT
>.|TRBJ2-2|TRBV28|.
CASGVTINTRELFF
TGTGCCAGCGGCGTGACTATCAACACCAGGGAGCTGTTTTTT
>TRBD2|TRBJ2-7|TRBV12-3/TRBV12-4|.
CASRRTSGISEQYF
TGTGCCAGCAGACGGACTAGCGGGATTAGCGAGCAGTACTTC
>TRBD2|TRBJ2-3|TRBV29-1|.
CSVNGSAAGGSGTQYF
TGCAGCGTCAACGGATCCGCGGCGGGAGGTAGCGGTACGCAGTATTTT
>.|TRBJ1-2|TRBV11-2|few
CVSSLMGFGNYGYTF
TGTGTCAGCAGCTTAATGGGTTTCGGAAACTATGGCTACACCTTC
>.|TRBJ2-1|TRBV11-1|.
CASSSKAYKQFF
TGTGCCAGCAGCTCTAAAGCGTATAAGCAGTTCTTC
>TRBD1|TRBJ2-4|TRBV12-3/TRBV12-4|.
CASSPGGYRGTMVKNIQYF
TGTGCCAGCAGTCCTGGGGGATACAGGGGAACGATGGTTAAAAACATTCAGTACTTC
>.|TRBJ1-1|TRBV7-8|many
CASSPVPRNTEAFF
TGTGCCAGCAGCCCGGTCCCCCGAAACACTGAAGCTTTCTTT
>.|TRBJ2-1|TRBV29-1|.
CSVKLDRYNGQFF
TGCAGCGTTAAGCTGGATCGCTACAATGGGCAGTTCTTC
>.|TRBJ2-7|TRBV25-1|few
CASSEYKGGFYEQYF
TGTGCCAGCAGTGAATATAAGGGCGGGTTCTACGAGCAGTACTTC
>.|TRBJ1-4|TRBV11-2|.
CASSFDTTNEKLLF
TGTGCCAGCAGCTTTGATACTACTAATGAAAAACTGCTTTTT
>TRBD1|TRBJ1-1|TRBV5-4|.
CASSPRTGDTEAFF
TGCGCCAGCAGCCCACGGACAGGGGACACTGAAGCTTTCTTT
>TRBD1|TRBJ2-1|TRBV5-4|many
CASSLALDRGSRNEQFF
TGTGCCAGCAGCTTGGCCTTGGACAGGGGGAGTCGGAATGAGCAGTTCTTC
>.|TRBJ2-1|TRBV30|many
CAWSPSRDGQIRRNEQFF
TGTGCCTGGAGTCCCTCCCGGGACGGACAAATCCGGAGGAATGAGCAGTTCTTC
>.|TRBJ2-1|TRBV14|.
CTSSQLGGTGLGEQFF
TGTACCAGCAGCCAACTGGGCGGGACTGGCCTTGGTGAGCAGTTCTTC
>.|TRBJ2-3|TRBV7-9|.
CASSPHRPKHPDTQYF
TGTGCCAGCAGCCCCCACCGCCCGAAGCATCCAGATACGCAGTATTTT
>.|TRBJ1-5|TRBV6-1|.
CASNRGGLLNQPQHF
TGTGCCAGCAACCGGGGGGGACTTTTGAATCAGCCCCAGCATTTT
>.|TRBJ2-1|TRBV11-2|once
CASSFTLLGSSYNEQFF
TGTGCCAGCAGCTTTACCCTACTGGGGAGCTCCTACAATGAACAGTTCTTC
>.|TRBJ1-2|TRBV28|.
CASRLRGHGYTF
TGTGCCAGCAGACTGCGTGGCCATGGCTACACCTTC
>TRBD2|TRBJ2-5|TRBV11-2|.
CASSFTGGGETKYF
TGTGCCAGCAGCTTTACGGGAGGAGGGGAGACCAAGTACTTC
>.|TRBJ2-5|TRBV28|.
CASGPTDSETQYF
TGTGCCAGCGGTCCTACGGACAGTGAGACCCAGTACTTC
>.|TRBJ1-4|TRBV18|.
CASLKGATNERLFF
TGTGCCAGCCTTAAGGGTGCAACTAATGAAAGACTGTTTTTT
>.|TRBJ1-2|TRBV12-3/TRBV12-4|.
CACSLGSNNYGYTF
TGTGCCTGCAGTTTAGGATCAAACAACTATGGCTACACCTTC
>.|TRBJ1-3|TRBV12-3/TRBV12-4|many
CASSFQFSGNTIYF
TGTGCCAGCAGTTTCCAGTTCTCTGGAAACACCATATATTTT
>TRBD2|TRBJ2-3|TRBV6-1|.
CTSRELGGRAPDTQCF
TGTACCAGCAGGGAGCTTGGCGGGAGGGCCCCAGATACGCAGTGTTTT
>.|TRBJ2-1|TRBV11-2|.
CASTFTPLRSSYNEHFF
TGTGCCAGCACCTTTACCCCACTGAGGAGTTCCTACAATGAGCATTTCTTC
>.|TRBJ1-2|TRBV11-2|medium-sized
CASSLDLLASGYTF
TGTGCCAGCAGCTTAGATCTTTTAGCAAGCGGCTACACCTTC